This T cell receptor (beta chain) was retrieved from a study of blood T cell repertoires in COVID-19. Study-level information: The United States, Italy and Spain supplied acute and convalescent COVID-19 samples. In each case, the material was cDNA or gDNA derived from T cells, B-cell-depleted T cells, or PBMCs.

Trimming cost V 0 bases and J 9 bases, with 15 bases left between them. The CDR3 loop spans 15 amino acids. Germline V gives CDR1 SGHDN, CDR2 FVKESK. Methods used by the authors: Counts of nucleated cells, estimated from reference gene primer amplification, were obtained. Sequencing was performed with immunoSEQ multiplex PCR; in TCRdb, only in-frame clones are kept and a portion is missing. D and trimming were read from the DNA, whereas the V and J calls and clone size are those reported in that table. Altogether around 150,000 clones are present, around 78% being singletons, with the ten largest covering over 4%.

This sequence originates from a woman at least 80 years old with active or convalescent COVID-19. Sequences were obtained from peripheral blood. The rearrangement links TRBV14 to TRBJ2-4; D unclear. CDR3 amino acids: CASSQDPIGQAIQYF. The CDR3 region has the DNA TGTGCCAGCAGCCAAGATCCCATCGGTCAAGCCATTCAGTACTTC.